This T cell receptor beta chain appears in the sequencing data of a study of blood T cell repertoires in COVID-19. Clones were read by immunoSEQ multiplex PCR, and TCRdb kept only the in-frame ones, dropping some. Of fewer than 110,000 clones detected, approximately 91% appear once; the ten largest clones hold roughly a sixth. V was clipped by 4 bases and J by 6 bases, with 10 bases between them. Germline CDR1 reads SGHVS; CDR2 reads FNYEAQ. The length of the CDR3 is 14 residues. The sample taken for sequencing was peripheral blood. This receptor was taken from a middle-aged man with acute or convalescent COVID-19. This rearrangement joins TRBV7-6 to TRBJ1-6, with D tentatively TRBD1 (6 bases). DNA of the CDR3: TGTGCCAGCAGCTCAAACAGGGTTAATTCACCCCTCCACTTT. Its protein is CASSSNRVNSPLHF.